A selection of T cell receptor beta chains follows, all from one sample in a study of technical replicates of blood from a handful of donors. Clones were sequenced by immunoSEQ multiplex PCR, and TCRdb holds only the in-frame ones, with some missing. The table lists some 70,000 clones, 95% to 98% of them singletons. Sequencing used T cells isolated from PBMCs. These receptor sequences come from a human donor in good health. Each CDR3 is given with its conserved first and last residue. D genes are given only for firm matches. Size values are once, few and many counts, or a class for expanded clones, and some rows have none.

d_gene,v_gene,abundance,j_gene,CDR3aa,CDR3nt
TRBD1,TRBV2,-,TRBJ2-7,CASTEDRGLSYEQYF,TGTGCCAGCACCGAGGACAGGGGCCTCTCCTACGAGCAGTACTTC
TRBD2,TRBV4-2,-,TRBJ2-7,CASSQGGGYEQYF,TGTGCCAGCAGCCAAGGGGGGGGGTACGAGCAGTACTTC
-,TRBV6-6,-,TRBJ2-2,CASGLLNTGELFF,TGTGCCAGCGGACTCCTGAACACCGGGGAGCTGTTTTTT
TRBD2,TRBV7-2,-,TRBJ2-3,CASSLASGRAKNTDTQYF,TGTGCCAGCAGCTTAGCAAGCGGGAGGGCCAAAAATACAGATACGCAGTATTTT
-,TRBV11-2,-,TRBJ2-1,CASSPIRGNEQFF,TGTGCCAGCAGCCCCATACGGGGTAACGAGCAGTTCTTC
-,TRBV9,-,TRBJ1-3,CASRASGNTIYF,TGTGCCAGCAGGGCCTCTGGAAACACCATATATTTT
-,TRBV13,-,TRBJ2-1,CASTSSGNSYNEQFF,TGTGCCAGCACCTCAAGCGGAAACTCCTACAATGAGCAGTTCTTC
TRBD1,TRBV7-9,-,TRBJ2-7,CASRPQDRFIEQYF,TGTGCCAGCAGGCCTCAGGACAGGTTCATTGAACAGTACTTC
-,TRBV30,-,TRBJ2-7,CAWSVLDPDEQYF,TGTGCCTGGAGTGTACTCGATCCTGACGAGCAGTACTTC
-,TRBV19,-,TRBJ2-2,CATRLDTGELFF,TGTGCCACCCGACTAGACACCGGGGAGCTGTTTTTT
-,TRBV20-1,-,TRBJ2-7,CSAIDSYEQYF,TGCAGTGCGATCGACAGCTACGAGCAGTACTTC
TRBD2,TRBV7-2,-,TRBJ2-2,CASSLEPSGRRTGELFF,TGTGCCAGCAGCTTAGAGCCTAGCGGGAGACGCACCGGGGAGCTGTTTTTT
TRBD1,TRBV12-5,-,TRBJ2-5,CASGLGQGGETQYF,TGTGCTAGTGGTTTGGGACAGGGGGGGGAGACCCAGTACTTC
-,TRBV7-6,-,TRBJ1-1,CASSLRGSSEAFF,TGTGCCAGCAGCTTACGAGGGTCCTCTGAAGCTTTCTTT
TRBD1,TRBV19,-,TRBJ2-7,CASSIDRDRGTYEQYF,TGTGCCAGTAGTATAGACCGTGACAGGGGGACCTACGAGCAGTACTTC
-,TRBV18,once,TRBJ2-7,CASSPLEYTYEQYF,TGTGCCAGCTCACCTCTTGAATACACCTACGAGCAGTACTTC
TRBD1,TRBV9,-,TRBJ1-1,CASSVGLGQIENTEAFF,TGTGCCAGCAGCGTAGGGTTGGGACAGATAGAGAACACTGAAGCTTTCTTT
TRBD2,TRBV29-1,-,TRBJ2-7,CSATAGVSYEQYF,TGCAGCGCCACAGCGGGAGTTAGTTACGAGCAGTACTTC
TRBD1,TRBV28,-,TRBJ2-7,CASSTGASYEQYF,TGTGCCAGCAGTACAGGGGCTTCCTACGAGCAGTACTTC
-,TRBV5-4,-,TRBJ1-1,CASREYGGLEAFF,TGTGCCAGCAGGGAGTACGGGGGTCTGGAAGCTTTCTTT
-,TRBV4-3,-,TRBJ1-1,CASSQDTRNTEAFF,TGCGCCAGCAGCCAAGATACACGGAACACTGAAGCTTTCTTT
TRBD1,TRBV19,-,TRBJ2-6,CASSPGTGGANVLTF,TGTGCCAGTAGCCCCGGGACAGGTGGGGCCAACGTCCTGACTTTC
-,TRBV30,-,TRBJ2-7,CAWTGGPYEQYF,TGTGCCTGGACCGGAGGGCCGTACGAGCAGTACTTC
TRBD1,TRBV5-5,-,TRBJ2-7,CASRAGQGRQGHYEQYF,TGTGCCAGCAGGGCCGGACAGGGACGGCAGGGGCACTACGAGCAGTACTTC
-,TRBV28,-,TRBJ1-5,CASSLEGPSNQPQHF,TGTGCCAGCAGTTTAGAGGGTCCCAGCAATCAGCCCCAGCATTTT
TRBD1,TRBV30,-,TRBJ1-5,CAWSVLGQGDWDQPQHF,TGTGCCTGGAGTGTATTAGGACAGGGGGATTGGGATCAGCCCCAGCATTTT
-,TRBV4-1,-,TRBJ2-7,CASSQDPRNSYEQYF,TGCGCCAGCAGCCAAGATCCCAGGAACTCCTACGAGCAGTACTTC
-,TRBV4-1,-,TRBJ2-7,CASSQEARVSYEQYF,TGCGCCAGCAGCCAAGAAGCCAGGGTCTCCTACGAGCAGTACTTC
TRBD2,TRBV28,once,TRBJ2-3,CASSFVLPGTSGDNTDTQYF,TGTGCCAGCAGTTTTGTCCTCCCCGGGACTAGCGGGGACAACACAGATACGCAGTATTTT
-,TRBV9,-,TRBJ1-1,CASGVNTEAFF,TGTGCCAGCGGAGTTAACACTGAAGCTTTCTTT
TRBD1,TRBV30,-,TRBJ2-7,CAWSVMGQLYEQYF,TGTGCCTGGAGTGTAATGGGACAGCTCTACGAGCAGTACTTC
TRBD2,TRBV7-7,-,TRBJ2-7,CASSLGTSEFYEQYF,TGTGCTAGCAGCCTAGGGACTAGCGAATTTTACGAGCAGTACTTC
TRBD2,TRBV7-2,-,TRBJ2-3,CASSLGWPSGWGTDTQYF,TGTGCCAGCAGCCTAGGGTGGCCTAGCGGTTGGGGGACAGATACGCAGTATTTT
-,TRBV28,-,TRBJ2-1,CASSLAANEQFF,TGTGCCAGCAGTTTGGCGGCCAATGAGCAGTTCTTC
-,TRBV7-3,once,TRBJ2-1,CASSPTGVGEQFF,TGTGCCAGCAGCCCCACGGGAGTAGGTGAGCAGTTCTTC